This TCR beta chain stems from a study of identical twins. TCRdb reprocessed the 5' RACE reads via MiXCR and lists one record per CDR3 protein. The data show hundreds of thousands of distinct CDR3 sequences, under 8.5% seen once. Trimming took 0 bases from V and 1 from J; bases not matched to a gene: 5. This CDR3 has 16 amino acids. Germline V lookup: CDR1 KGHSH, CDR2 LQKENI. The sample holds one count of this clonotype. These data also featured in a second study, about yellow fever vaccine responses in identical twins.

Material for sequencing was PBMCs. The sequence came from a woman aged 18-29 years in good health. The chain joins TRBV18 to TRBJ1-1, with 7 bases aligning to TRBD1. CDR3 DNA: TGTGCCAGCTCACCACCGACAGGGCAATCGAACACTGAAGCTTTCTTT. Translation gives CASSPPTGQSNTEAFF.